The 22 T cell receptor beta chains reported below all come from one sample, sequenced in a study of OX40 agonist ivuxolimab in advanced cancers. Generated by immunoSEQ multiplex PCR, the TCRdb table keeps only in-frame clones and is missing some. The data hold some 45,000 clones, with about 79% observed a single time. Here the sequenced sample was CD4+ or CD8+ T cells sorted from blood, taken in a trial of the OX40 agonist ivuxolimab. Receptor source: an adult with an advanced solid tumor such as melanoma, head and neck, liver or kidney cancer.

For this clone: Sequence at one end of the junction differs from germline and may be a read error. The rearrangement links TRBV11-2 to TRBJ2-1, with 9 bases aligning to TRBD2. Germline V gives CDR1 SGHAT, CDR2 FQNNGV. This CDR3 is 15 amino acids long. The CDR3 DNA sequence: TGTGCCAGCAGCCTAGATGATGGTAGCGGGGGAGGTGGGTTCTTC. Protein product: CASSLDDGSGGGGFF.

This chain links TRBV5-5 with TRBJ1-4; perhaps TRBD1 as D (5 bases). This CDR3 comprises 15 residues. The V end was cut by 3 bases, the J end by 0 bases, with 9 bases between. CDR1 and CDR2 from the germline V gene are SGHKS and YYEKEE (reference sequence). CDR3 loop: CASSSWGATNEKLFF. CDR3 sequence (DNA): TGTGCCAGCAGCTCATGGGGGGCAACTAATGAAAAACTGTTTTTT. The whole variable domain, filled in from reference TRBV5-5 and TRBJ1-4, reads DAGVTQSPTHLIKTRGQQVTLRCSPISGHKSVSWYQQVLGQGPQFIFQYYEKEERGRGNFPDRFSARQFPNYSSELNVNALLLGDSALYLCASSSWGATNEKLFFGSGTQLSVL.

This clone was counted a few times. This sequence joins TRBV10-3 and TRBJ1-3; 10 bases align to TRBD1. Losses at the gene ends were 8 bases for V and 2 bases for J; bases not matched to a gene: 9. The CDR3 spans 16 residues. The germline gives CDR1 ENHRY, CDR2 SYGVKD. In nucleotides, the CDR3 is TGTGCCATCTCGATGACAGGGGGCCAGACTGGAAACACCATATATTTT. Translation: CAISMTGGQTGNTIYF.

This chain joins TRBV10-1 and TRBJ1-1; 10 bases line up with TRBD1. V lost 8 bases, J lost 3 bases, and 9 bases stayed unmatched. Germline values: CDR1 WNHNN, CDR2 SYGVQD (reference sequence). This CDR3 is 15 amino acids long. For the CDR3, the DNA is TGCGCCAGCCTACCACTGGGGACAGGGGACACTGAAGCTTTCTTT. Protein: CASLPLGTGDTEAFF.

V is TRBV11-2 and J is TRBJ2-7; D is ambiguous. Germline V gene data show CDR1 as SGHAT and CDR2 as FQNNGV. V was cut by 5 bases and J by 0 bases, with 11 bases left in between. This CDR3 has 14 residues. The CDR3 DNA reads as TGTGCCAGCAGCCTCGATTGGTCCTCCTACGAGCAGTACTTC. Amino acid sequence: CASSLDWSSYEQYF.

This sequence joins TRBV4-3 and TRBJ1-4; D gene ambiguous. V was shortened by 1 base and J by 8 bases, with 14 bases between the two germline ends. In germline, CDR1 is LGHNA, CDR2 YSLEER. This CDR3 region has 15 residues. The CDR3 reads CASSQGTLGGEKLFF. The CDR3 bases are TGCGCCAGCAGCCAAGGGACTTTGGGTGGAGAAAAACTGTTTTTT.

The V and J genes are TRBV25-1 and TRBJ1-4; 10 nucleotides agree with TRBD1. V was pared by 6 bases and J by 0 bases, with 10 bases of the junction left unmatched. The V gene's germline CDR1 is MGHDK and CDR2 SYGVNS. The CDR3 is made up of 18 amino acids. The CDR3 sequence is CASSRDRGSLATNEKLFF. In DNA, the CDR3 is TGTGCCAGCAGCCGGGACAGGGGAAGTCTTGCAACTAATGAAAAACTGTTTTTT.

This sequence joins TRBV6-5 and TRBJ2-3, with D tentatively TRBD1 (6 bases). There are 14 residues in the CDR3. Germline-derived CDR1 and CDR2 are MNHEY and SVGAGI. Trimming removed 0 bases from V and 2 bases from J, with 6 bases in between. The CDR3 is CASSYSGHTDTQYF. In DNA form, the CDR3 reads TGTGCCAGCAGTTACTCGGGACACACAGATACGCAGTATTTT.

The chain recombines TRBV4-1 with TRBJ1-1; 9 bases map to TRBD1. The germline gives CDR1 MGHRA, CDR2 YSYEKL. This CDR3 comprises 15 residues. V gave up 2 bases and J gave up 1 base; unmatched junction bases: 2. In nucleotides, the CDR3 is TGCGCCAGCAGCCAAACAGGGGGCGGGAACACTGAAGCTTTCTTT. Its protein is CASSQTGGGNTEAFF.

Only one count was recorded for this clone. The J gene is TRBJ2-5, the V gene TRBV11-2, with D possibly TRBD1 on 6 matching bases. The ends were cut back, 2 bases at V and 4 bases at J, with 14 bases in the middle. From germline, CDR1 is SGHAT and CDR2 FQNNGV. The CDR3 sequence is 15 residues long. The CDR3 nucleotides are TGTGCCAGCAGCTTATGGGGGCAGCCAAGAGAGACCCAGTACTTC. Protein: CASSLWGQPRETQYF.

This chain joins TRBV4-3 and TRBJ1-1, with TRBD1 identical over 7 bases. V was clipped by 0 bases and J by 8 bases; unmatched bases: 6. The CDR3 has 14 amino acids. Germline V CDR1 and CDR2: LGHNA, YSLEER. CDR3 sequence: CASSQETGLLEAFF. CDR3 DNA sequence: TGCGCCAGCAGCCAAGAGACAGGGCTTTTGGAAGCTTTCTTT.

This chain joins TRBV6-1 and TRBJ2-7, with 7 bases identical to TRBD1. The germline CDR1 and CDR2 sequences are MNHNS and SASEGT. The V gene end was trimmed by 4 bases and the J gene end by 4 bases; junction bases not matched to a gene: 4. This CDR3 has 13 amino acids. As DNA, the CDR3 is TGTGCCAGCAGTGTGCGGACAGGATACGAGCAGTACTTC. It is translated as CASSVRTGYEQYF.

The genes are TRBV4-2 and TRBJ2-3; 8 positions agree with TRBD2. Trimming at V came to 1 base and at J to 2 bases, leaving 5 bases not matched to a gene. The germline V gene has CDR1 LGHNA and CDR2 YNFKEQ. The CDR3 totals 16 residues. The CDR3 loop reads CASSQGGLGNTDTQYF. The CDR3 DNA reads TGTGCCAGCAGCCAAGGGGGACTAGGGAACACAGATACGCAGTATTTT.

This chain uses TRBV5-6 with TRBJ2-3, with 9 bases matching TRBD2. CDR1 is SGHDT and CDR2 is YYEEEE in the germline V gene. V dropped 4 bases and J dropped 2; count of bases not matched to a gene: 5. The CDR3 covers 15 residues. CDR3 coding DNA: TGTGCCAGCAGCCCACGGACTAGCGCCACAGATACGCAGTATTTT. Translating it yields CASSPRTSATDTQYF.

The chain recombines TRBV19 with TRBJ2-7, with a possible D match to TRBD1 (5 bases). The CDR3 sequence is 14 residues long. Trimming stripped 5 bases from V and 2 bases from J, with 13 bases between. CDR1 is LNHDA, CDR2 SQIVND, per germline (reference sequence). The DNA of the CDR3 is TGTGCCAGTAGTGAGGCAGGGTTCACCTACGAGCAGTACTTC. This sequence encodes CASSEAGFTYEQYF.

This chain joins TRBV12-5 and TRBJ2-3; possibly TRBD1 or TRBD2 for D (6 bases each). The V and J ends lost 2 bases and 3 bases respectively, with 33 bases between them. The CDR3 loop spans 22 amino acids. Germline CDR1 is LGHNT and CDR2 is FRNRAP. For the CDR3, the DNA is TGTGCTAGTGGTTTGACAAAAGACGGACAGTCCCCCTTACGGGAGTTTACAGATACGCAGTATTTT. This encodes CASGLTKDGQSPLREFTDTQYF.

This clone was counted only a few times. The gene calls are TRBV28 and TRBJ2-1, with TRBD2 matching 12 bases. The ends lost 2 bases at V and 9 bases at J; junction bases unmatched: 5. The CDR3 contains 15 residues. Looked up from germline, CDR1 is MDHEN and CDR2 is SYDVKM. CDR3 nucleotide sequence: TGTGCCAGCAGTTTAAGGCCTAGCGGGAGGGTTGAGCAGTTCTTC. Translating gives CASSLRPSGRVEQFF. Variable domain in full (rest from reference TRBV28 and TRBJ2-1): DVKVTQSSRYLVKRTGEKVFLECVQDMDHENMFWYRQDPGLGLRLIYFSYDVKMKEKGDIPEGYSVSREKKERFSLILESASTNQTSMYLCASSLRPSGRVEQFFGPGTRLTVL.

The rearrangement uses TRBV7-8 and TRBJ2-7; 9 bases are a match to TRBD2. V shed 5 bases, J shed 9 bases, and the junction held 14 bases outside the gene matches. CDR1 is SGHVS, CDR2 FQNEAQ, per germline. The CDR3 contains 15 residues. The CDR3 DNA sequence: TGTGCCAGCAGCACACCGATAGCGGGAGAGAAGGGGCAGTACTTC. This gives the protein CASSTPIAGEKGQYF.

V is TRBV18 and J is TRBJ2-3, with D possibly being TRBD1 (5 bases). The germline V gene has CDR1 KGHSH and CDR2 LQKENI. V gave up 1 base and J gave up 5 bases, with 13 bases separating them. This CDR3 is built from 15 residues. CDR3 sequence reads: CASSPRGRQGDTQYF. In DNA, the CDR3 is TGTGCCAGCTCACCACGAGGCCGCCAGGGAGATACGCAGTATTTT.

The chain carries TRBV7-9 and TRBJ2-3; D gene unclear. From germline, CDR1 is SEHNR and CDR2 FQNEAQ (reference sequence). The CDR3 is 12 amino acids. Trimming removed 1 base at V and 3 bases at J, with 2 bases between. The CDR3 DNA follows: TGTGCCAGCAGCTTAGAGACAGATACGCAGTATTTT. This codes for CASSLETDTQYF.

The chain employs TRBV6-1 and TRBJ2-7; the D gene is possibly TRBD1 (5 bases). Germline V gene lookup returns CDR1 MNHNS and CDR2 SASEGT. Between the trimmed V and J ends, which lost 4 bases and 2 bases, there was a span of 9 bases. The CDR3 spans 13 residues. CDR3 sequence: CASSARVAYEQYF. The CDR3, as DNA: TGTGCCAGCAGTGCCAGGGTAGCCTACGAGCAGTACTTC.

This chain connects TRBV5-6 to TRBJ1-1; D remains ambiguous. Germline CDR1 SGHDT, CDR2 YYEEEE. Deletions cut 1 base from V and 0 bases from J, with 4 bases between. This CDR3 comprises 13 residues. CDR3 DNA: TGTGCCAGCAGCTTGTGGCTGAACACTGAAGCTTTCTTT. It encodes CASSLWLNTEAFF.